This T cell receptor beta chain was recovered during a study of shared clonotypes between healthy human individuals (dated by TCRdb to 2018 to 2021). Describing the broader study: The cohort included a few men and a couple of women between 18 and 49 years of age. For each donor, CD4 naive and CD4 memory were each given three plates, CD8 naive was given two plates, and CD8 memory was given one plate. To estimate repertoire size and how much clonotypes are shared between individuals, the study performed deep sequencing of blood TCR repertoires from a handful of healthy adults. Libraries were prepared and TCR repertoires were sequenced by different laboratories using diverse techniques, in order to increase sequencing depth and limit assay-specific biases. Leukapheresis yielded between about 0.94 and 8.9 billion PBMCs per donor.

Using the deep immunoSEQ assay, TCR CDR3 regions were amplified from genomic DNA by multiplex PCR. For each cell subset, the extracted genomic DNA was distributed evenly across all wells of several immunoSEQ 96-well plates, and each plate served as one replicate. Each replicate PCR for sorted subsets received about 180 ng genomic DNA, equal to about 29,000 T cell genomes. Purified libraries were quantified with a Qubit 3.0 fluorometer, sized on a Bioanalyzer 2100, and re-quantified with the KAPA Library Quantification kit. A separate single-read 150-cycle Illumina NextSeq 550 flow cell was used to sequence each immunoSEQ 96-well plate. The paper's processing steps were these. Because the immunoSEQ output held only junctional sequences and lacked quality scores, the filtering could not match the filtering applied to full-length reads. Sequences were annotated with PyIR, a Python wrapper for IgBLAST v1.9, and V/J genes and CDR3 were assigned using IMGT germline references. Any read was removed if the V/J assignment was weak (E-value above 1e-6), the CDR3 was missing, or the read contained stop codons, out-of-frame junctions, or ambiguous translated residues. V3J clonotypes were defined by identical inferred V gene, J gene, and CDR3 amino acid sequence. Percentage overlap between repertoires was calculated by dividing the number of shared unique clonotypes by the size of the smaller repertoire. Richness of each repertoire was evaluated using RTK rarefaction, the Chao1 estimator, and Recon v2.1 estimates of unobserved clonotypes. For all TCRbeta clonotypes obtained by the gDNA method from a few donors, generation probabilities were computed with OLGA. What TCRdb holds here is the immuneACCESS table cut down to in-frame rearrangements. Part of the clones is not present; checked against another copy, under half of the missing clones reflect an unresolved V gene, and the others are unexplained. D and trimming were read from the DNA, whereas the V and J calls and clone size are those reported in that table. Recorded for this sample are about 1.1 million clones; 60% to 80% of them occurred a single time. Jointly, the top ten make up 0.7% to 0.95% of the sample.

As for this clone: Its antigen is unknown. Per-base quality was not reported, and no clone a single base away is much larger than it. The same CDR3 arises from other DNA sequences in this sample as well.

The donors were healthy, HIV-negative adults who had no recently reported acute infections or vaccinations. Every donor was a Caucasian adult living in Nashville, Tennessee, USA. CD4+ T cells were enriched by magnetic negative selection, after which naive cells were positively selected on CD45RA and the negative fraction was taken as the memory subset. After blood collection by leukapheresis, PBMCs were isolated using Ficoll-Histopaque density gradient centrifugation and then cryopreserved in the vapor phase of liquid nitrogen. Analytical flow cytometry was used to check the purity and quantity of each magnetically sorted T cell population. Genomic DNA was isolated from every sorted fraction and measured by UV absorbance on a Nanodrop 2000c. Overall study results and their limits: Compared with non-shared clonotypes, clonotypes shared by all four sorted-subset donors had higher generation probabilities. Even with the large sequencing depth, rarefaction of the sorted-subset datasets indicated that sequencing was incomplete. Sampling was restricted to blood, and TCR repertoires in tissue are likely to differ from TCR repertoires in blood. Naive subsets generally had larger estimated clonotype richness than memory subsets. Because the study included a small number of donors, the genetic and exposure-history diversity represented was limited. Around 5.4% of naive CD4, around 4% of naive CD8, roughly 2.4% of memory CD4, and about 0.4% of memory CD8 clonotypes were shared across several donors. Pairwise subsampling led to the expectation that sequencing depth would affect the degree of clonotype sharing among donors.

Trimming accounts for 5 bases at V and 5 bases at J, while the number of junction bases matched to no gene is 7. Via the germline V gene, CDR1 is SGHTA and CDR2 FQGTGA. Counted from cysteine to phenylalanine, this CDR3 has 14 amino acids. The read is trimmed to its CDR3 DNA, 42 bases read in frame from base 1. Sequencing was performed on memory CD4+ T cells from PBMCs. This sample's cell subset or site label indicates: CD45RA-negative fraction. This TCR was sampled from a man aged 18-30 years in good health. Some clones in this sample may be carry-over from other donors' samples. The chain uses TRBV7-3 and TRBJ1-1; the central 8 bases match TRBD1. CDR3 reads: CASSLGQGSTEAFF. In nucleotides, the sequence is TGTGCCAGCAGCCTTGGACAGGGTTCTACTGAAGCTTTCTTT.